Presented here are 17 T cell receptor beta chains from one specimen sequenced in a study of blood T cell repertoires in COVID-19 (dated by TCRdb to 2020 to 2021). The library was made by the immunoSEQ multiplex PCR assay. The clones in this table, taken by TCRdb from immuneACCESS, are in-frame only. Not every clone is retained; where verified, under half of the shortfall comes from an unresolved V gene, and the cause of the rest is unknown. For this sample there are 150,000 to 200,000 clones; about 70% appear just once. The ten most abundant clones make up approximately 8.6% of the sample. Sequenced: peripheral blood. Receptors originate from a woman between 50 and 59 years old with active or convalescent COVID-19.

This clone showed up many times. This chain uses TRBV4-3 with TRBJ2-1, with D unclear. Germline lookup yields CDR1 LGHNA and CDR2 YSLEER. The CDR3 has 14 amino acids. The V end lost 0 bases, the J end lost 8 bases, and 11 bases lay between the germline ends. CDR3 DNA sequence: TGCGCCAGCAGCCAAGATTCACCCCGCGATGAGCAGTTCTTC. Amino acid sequence: CASSQDSPRDEQFF.

J is TRBJ2-7 and V is TRBV5-4; TRBD1 matches 9 bases. The CDR3 extends over 15 amino acids. The germline gives CDR1 SGHNT, CDR2 YYREEE (reference sequence). V shed 3 bases, J shed 0 bases, and the junction held 4 bases outside the gene matches. CDR3 sequence (DNA): TGTGCCAGCAGCTCGCCGGGACAGGGCTCCTACGAGCAGTACTTC. Translated: CASSSPGQGSYEQYF.

The CDR3 DNA follows: TGTGCCAGCAGCCCCCGCTCGGATATGGGAGGTGATTCCTACGAGCAGTACTTC. This sequence encodes CASSPRSDMGGDSYEQYF. The chain recombines TRBV9 with TRBJ2-7; possible D gene TRBD2, 6 bases. Germline CDR1 reads SGDLS; CDR2 reads YYNGEE. The CDR3 totals 18 residues. The ends were cut back, 4 bases at V and 1 base at J, with 24 bases in the middle.

The chain is built from TRBV6-5 and TRBJ2-2; 8 bases are a match to TRBD1. The CDR3 is 15 amino acids. V lost 7 bases to trimming and J lost 4 bases; unmatched junction nucleotides: 8. Germline V gene data show CDR1 as MNHEY and CDR2 as SVGAGI. The CDR3: CASKPGGSLTGELFF. As DNA, the CDR3 is TGTGCCAGCAAACCAGGGGGCTCTCTCACCGGGGAGCTGTTTTTT.

The chain joins TRBV7-2 to TRBJ1-5; D ambiguous. CDR3 size: 15 residues. Germline values: CDR1 SGHTA, CDR2 FQGNSA. V lost 1 base and J 6 bases, leaving 13 bases between the germline ends. The CDR3 is CASSLVAGSSQPQHF. CDR3 nucleotides: TGTGCCAGCAGCTTAGTAGCGGGTTCCAGTCAGCCCCAGCATTTT.

For this clone: At the DNA level, this CDR3 is encoded by other sequences in the same sample as well. The V gene is TRBV4-1, the J gene TRBJ2-7, with 7 bases matching TRBD2. Germline assignment: CDR1 MGHRA and CDR2 YSYEKL. The CDR3 is 19 residues long. V was clipped by 0 bases and J by 0 bases; unmatched bases: 14. CDR3 protein: CASSQESSGAKASSYEQYF. For the CDR3, the DNA is TGCGCCAGCAGCCAAGAGTCTAGCGGAGCAAAGGCGAGCTCCTACGAGCAGTACTTC.

The chain carries TRBV20-1 and TRBJ1-2, with 7 bases lining up with TRBD1. The CDR3 totals 16 residues. After removal of 3 bases from V and 8 bases from J, the junction contained 18 bases not matched to a gene. CDR1 is DFQATT, CDR2 SNEGSKA, per germline (reference sequence). This CDR3 is CSASPFAGQFNVGYTF. As DNA, the CDR3 is TGCAGTGCTAGTCCATTCGCGGGACAGTTCAATGTGGGCTACACCTTC.

The chain links TRBV11-2 to TRBJ2-3, with D unresolved. This CDR3 is 14 amino acids long. V dropped 2 bases and J dropped 2 bases, with 8 bases sitting between them. Germline V lookup: CDR1 SGHAT, CDR2 FQNNGV. As DNA, the CDR3 is TGTGCCAGCAGCTTACACGAGTCCACAGATACGCAGTATTTT. It specifies CASSLHESTDTQYF.

The V call is TRBV5-1, the J call TRBJ2-7, with 7 bases aligning to TRBD1. Germline V gives CDR1 SGHRS, CDR2 YFSETQ. The CDR3 covers 15 residues. V was pared by 5 bases and J by 3 bases, with 11 bases of the junction left unmatched. CDR3 sequence (DNA): TGCGCCAGCAGTCCTCTTACAGGGACAGACTACGAGCAGTACTTC. This encodes CASSPLTGTDYEQYF.

This clone was observed a handful of times. V and J are TRBV19 and TRBJ1-1; TRBD1 matches 8 bases. The CDR3 length is 12 residues. V shed 4 bases and J 7 bases; nucleotides not matched to a gene: 2. The germline gives CDR1 LNHDA, CDR2 SQIVND (reference sequence). The CDR3 DNA follows: TGTGCCAGTAGTACCGACAGGGGTGAAGCTTTCTTT. Encoded protein: CASSTDRGEAFF.

This rearrangement joins TRBV6-2 or TRBV6-3 to TRBJ1-5, with D perhaps TRBD1 (5 bases). From germline, CDR1 is MNHEY and CDR2 SVGEGT. Trimming removed 2 bases at V and 6 bases at J, with 11 bases between. The CDR3 runs to 14 residues. CDR3 loop: CASSYGSGGQPQHF. CDR3 nucleotide sequence: TGTGCCAGCAGTTACGGGTCGGGGGGTCAGCCCCAGCATTTT.

The genes are TRBV14 and TRBJ2-5, with 10 nucleotides matching TRBD2. CDR3 length equals 15 residues. V dropped 4 bases and J dropped 5; count of bases not matched to a gene: 7. CDR1 SGHDN and CDR2 FVKESK come from the germline V gene. The CDR3 region is CASSPAGGPRETQYF. CDR3 DNA sequence: TGTGCCAGCAGCCCAGCGGGAGGGCCGCGGGAGACCCAGTACTTC.

The chain uses TRBV7-3 and TRBJ2-7, with D possibly matching TRBD2 (5 bases). Germline V gene sequence: CDR1 SGHTA, CDR2 FQGTGA. V was cut by 2 bases and J by 1 base, with 9 bases left in between. This CDR3 has 14 amino acids. The CDR3 DNA reads as TGTGCCAGCAGCTTAGACCGGGGTTCCTACGAGCAGTACTTC. It codes for CASSLDRGSYEQYF. The full variable domain, in which reference TRBV7-3 and TRBJ2-7 provide the parts outside the CDR3, is GAGVSQTPSNKVTEKGKYVELRCDPISGHTALYWYRQSLGQGPEFLIYFQGTGAADDSGLPNDRFFAVRPEGSVSTLKIQRTERGDSAVYLCASSLDRGSYEQYFGPGTRLTVT.

For the CDR3, the DNA is TGTGCCAGCAGGGTCCTCGGACTAATAGGCGAGCCCCAGCATTTT. It yields the protein CASRVLGLIGEPQHF. The chain uses TRBV2 and TRBJ1-5; D gene uncertain. Trimming cost V 6 bases and J 8 bases, with 20 bases left between them. CDR1 SNHLY and CDR2 FYNNEI come from the germline V gene. The CDR3 totals 15 residues.

The chain has TRBV7-2 and TRBJ2-3; D call uncertain. The CDR3 covers 14 residues. The V gene's germline CDR1 is SGHTA and CDR2 FQGNSA. Between the trimmed V and J ends, which lost 1 base and 1 base, there was a span of 6 bases. The CDR3 loop is CASSLVAGTDTQYF. In DNA form, the CDR3 reads TGTGCCAGCAGCTTAGTAGCTGGCACAGATACGCAGTATTTT.

This clone was seen a few times. The chain uses TRBV11-2 and TRBJ2-5; 9 bases align to TRBD2. With V trimmed by 5 bases and J by 2 bases, 6 bases remained unmatched. Per germline, CDR1 SGHAT and CDR2 FQNNGV. This CDR3 region has 15 residues. CDR3 DNA sequence: TGTGCCAGCAGCCCCAATGCGGGGGGGCAAGAGACCCAGTACTTC. Its protein product is CASSPNAGGQETQYF.

This clone was counted only a few times. The chain has TRBV7-9 and TRBJ2-3; 7 nucleotides line up with TRBD2. The CDR3 spans 15 residues. After removal of 3 bases from V and 1 base from J, the junction contained 4 bases not matched to a gene. Germline CDR1 reads SEHNR; CDR2 reads FQNEAQ (reference sequence). CDR3 sequence: CASSFFLAGTDTQYF. The CDR3 nucleotides are TGTGCCAGCAGCTTTTTCCTAGCGGGCACAGATACGCAGTATTTT.